This T cell receptor (beta chain) was sequenced in a study of blood T cell repertoires in COVID-19. For the study at large: COVID-19 samples collected from the United States, Italy and Spain covered acute and convalescent phases. In each case, the material was cDNA or gDNA derived from T cells, B-cell-depleted T cells, or PBMCs.

Participant-reported clinical history was the basis for cohort assignment. The V end was cut by 0 bases, the J end by 1 base, with 10 bases between. Germline lookup yields CDR1 SGHRS and CDR2 YFSETQ. This CDR3 comprises 15 residues. Clones were sequenced by immunoSEQ multiplex PCR, and TCRdb holds only the in-frame ones, with some missing. The top ten hold around 2.6% of the sample, which has about 220,000 clones, over 80% seen once. The chain recombines TRBV5-1 with TRBJ2-5; a weak D match, TRBD2 (5 bases). What was sequenced was PBMCs or T cells enriched from blood (not recorded which). The clonotype comes from a woman under 40 with acute COVID-19. Here the CDR3 reads CASSLGGPIQETQYF. DNA for the CDR3: TGCGCCAGCAGCTTGGGCGGGCCGATCCAAGAGACCCAGTACTTC.